Listed here are 19 T cell receptor beta chains from one sample, sequenced in a study of molecular identifiers for immune sequencing clone quantification. TCRdb redid the calling of the PCR reads with MiXCR, one entry per CDR3 protein. Counted here are some 650,000 distinct CDR3 sequences, less than 20% occurring once; the ten biggest clones make up roughly 0.83%. The sequenced sample consisted of naive CD8+ T cells from blood, with Jurkat cell RNA spiked in. Sample subset: FACS-sorted CD8+CD4-CCR7+CD45RA+ naive T cells. Receptor source: a human donor in good health. Some libraries in this study had Jurkat cell RNA spiked in.

This clonotype appeared many times. V gene TRBV7-2 combines with J gene TRBJ1-1; D remains ambiguous. The V gene's germline CDR1 is SGHTA and CDR2 FQGNSA. This CDR3 comprises 11 residues. V lost 3 bases, J lost 5 bases, and 4 bases lay in between. The CDR3 DNA reads as TGTGCCAGCAGCTTCCTAACTGAAGCTTTCTTT. Its protein is CASSFLTEAFF.

Details on this clonotype: A much larger clonotype is one base distant, so this may be a read error. This chain connects TRBV9 to TRBJ2-7; 10 bases are a match to TRBD2. V shed 0 bases and J 1 base; nucleotides not matched to a gene: 4. The CDR3 length is 16 residues. Germline V gives CDR1 SGDLS, CDR2 YYNGEE. The CDR3 here is CASSVGAAGGSYEQYF. The CDR3, as DNA: TGTGCCAGCAGCGTAGGGGCAGCGGGAGGGTCCTACGAGCAGTACTTC.

The genes are TRBV13 and TRBJ2-5, with 8 nucleotides matching TRBD1. The V and J ends lost 0 bases and 6 bases, in that order; junction bases with no gene match: 9. The CDR3 loop spans 16 amino acids. Germline V gene data show CDR1 as PRHDT and CDR2 as FYEKMQ (reference sequence). The CDR3 sequence is CASSLGGSTGEQTQYF. As DNA, the CDR3 is TGTGCCAGCAGCTTAGGGGGCTCGACAGGGGAACAGACCCAGTACTTC.

This clonotype was detected many times. This chain joins TRBV4-2 and TRBJ2-7; TRBD1 might be the D (5 bases). This CDR3 comprises 15 residues. Trimming removed 0 bases from V and 2 bases from J, with 11 bases in between. From germline, CDR1 is LGHNA and CDR2 YNFKEQ. The CDR3 loop reads CASSQEFQGTYEQYF. The CDR3 nucleotides read TGTGCCAGCAGCCAAGAGTTTCAGGGAACCTACGAGCAGTACTTC.

This clonotype was seen ten or more times. V is TRBV4-1 and J is TRBJ2-3; D remains ambiguous. Trimming left V 1 base short and J 0 bases short, with 11 bases between. CDR1 and CDR2 (germline): MGHRA, YSYEKL. CDR3 length: 16 amino acids. The CDR3 here is CASSQVGGSSTDTQYF. CDR3 nucleotides: TGCGCCAGCAGCCAAGTTGGCGGATCTAGCACAGATACGCAGTATTTT.

This clonotype was counted between two and nine times. The chain links TRBV28 to TRBJ1-4, with 7 bases matching TRBD1. The CDR3 length is 12 residues. With V trimmed by 8 bases and J by 5 bases, 2 bases remained unmatched. Germline V gene data show CDR1 as MDHEN and CDR2 as SYDVKM. In DNA form, the CDR3 reads TGTGCCAGCGGGACAGCCAATGAAAAACTGTTTTTT. Amino acid sequence: CASGTANEKLFF.

This clonotype was observed many times. The rearrangement uses TRBV28 and TRBJ2-2; D not resolved. The CDR3 is 15 residues long. V dropped 1 base and J dropped 3 bases, with 9 bases sitting between them. Per germline, CDR1 MDHEN and CDR2 SYDVKM. CDR3 bases: TGTGCCAGCAGTTTATTATCCAGATACACCGGGGAGCTGTTTTTT. It encodes CASSLLSRYTGELFF.

The chain carries TRBV7-9 and TRBJ2-1; D is perhaps TRBD2 (6 bases). V lost 8 bases to trimming and J lost 0 bases, with 17 bases between them. The CDR3 covers 16 residues. The germline V gene has CDR1 SEHNR and CDR2 FQNEAQ (reference sequence). The CDR3 reads CASGKGGISSYNEQFF. CDR3 nucleotides: TGTGCCAGCGGGAAAGGCGGGATAAGCTCCTACAATGAGCAGTTCTTC.

This clonotype has at least ten counts. V usage is TRBV27 and J usage is TRBJ2-3; 12 bases align to TRBD2. With V trimmed by 4 bases and J by 1 base, 15 bases remained unmatched. Germline CDR1 and CDR2: MNHEY and SMNVEV (reference sequence). The CDR3 extends over 20 amino acids. The CDR3, as DNA: TGTGCCAGCAGTTCCTTCGATCTAGCGGGAGGGCCCTCCGGCACAGATACGCAGTATTTT. This gives the protein CASSSFDLAGGPSGTDTQYF.

The V gene is TRBV24-1, the J gene TRBJ2-3; D may correspond to TRBD1 or TRBD2 (7 bases each). CDR1 and CDR2 (germline): KGHDR, SFDVKD. Deletions cut 5 bases from V and 3 bases from J, with 32 bases between. This CDR3 is built from 21 residues. The CDR3 is CATSGPRGASGDVERTDTQYF. The CDR3, as DNA: TGTGCCACCAGTGGACCCAGGGGGGCTAGCGGAGACGTAGAAAGAACAGATACGCAGTATTTT.

Concerning this clonotype: A read error is possible here, since a much larger clone lies one base away. The chain links TRBV29-1 to TRBJ2-7, with a weak D call TRBD1 (5 bases). Germline V CDR1 and CDR2: SQVTM, ANQGSEA. This CDR3 region has 14 residues. CDR3 residues: CSVEDQGSTYEQHF. The CDR3 DNA reads TGCAGCGTTGAAGATCAGGGCTCCACCTACGAGCAGCACTTC.

Many counts were recorded for this clonotype. The gene calls are TRBV12-3 or TRBV12-4 and TRBJ2-3; 8 bases are shared with TRBD2. The V gene end was trimmed by 9 bases and the J gene end by 1 base; junction bases not matched to a gene: 12. There are 16 residues in the CDR3. The CDR3 loop reads CASSPGGGLGTDTQYF. CDR3 bases: TGTGCCAGTTCCCCCGGGGGGGGGCTAGGCACAGATACGCAGTATTTT.

The chain carries TRBV6-2 or TRBV6-3 and TRBJ2-1, with TRBD2 matching over 15 bases. The J segment lost 9 bases and the V segment lost 4 bases, leaving 13 bases of the junction unmatched. From germline, CDR1 is MNHEY and CDR2 SVGEGT. The CDR3 covers 18 residues. CDR3 coding DNA: TGTGCCAGCAGTTCTAACAGGGCAGGGACTAGCGGGAGGCCTGAGCAGTTCTTC. Amino acid sequence: CASSSNRAGTSGRPEQFF.

In this sample, this clonotype turned up a few times. The J gene is TRBJ2-1, the V gene TRBV18, with D possibly TRBD2 on 6 matching bases. Trimming took off 4 bases at V and 7 bases at J, with 14 bases between the two ends. This CDR3 spans 14 amino acids. The germline V gene has CDR1 KGHSH and CDR2 LQKENI. The CDR3 DNA follows: TGTGCCAGCTCACGGTCTAGCGTCCTAAATGAGCAGTTCTTC. Amino acids: CASSRSSVLNEQFF.

In this sample, this clonotype turned up many times. The genes are TRBV6-5 and TRBJ2-3, with 8 bases fitting TRBD2. Germline CDR1 is MNHEY and CDR2 is SVGAGI. This CDR3 region has 14 residues. Trimming cost V 6 bases and J 3 bases; bases outside gene matches: 5. The DNA for the CDR3 is TGTGCCAGCAGGCGGGGGGCCGGGACAGATACGCAGTATTTT. It yields the protein CASRRGAGTDTQYF.

This clonotype occurred many times. The V gene is TRBV6-2 or TRBV6-3, the J gene TRBJ2-7; 9 nucleotides line up with TRBD1. CDR1 is MNHEY and CDR2 is SVGEGT in the germline V gene. Trimming at V came to 4 bases and at J to 2 bases, leaving 12 bases not matched to a gene. The CDR3 runs 17 residues. CDR3 in amino acids: CASSFSFQGQGTYEQYF. CDR3 nucleotides: TGTGCCAGCAGTTTCTCTTTTCAGGGACAGGGTACCTACGAGCAGTACTTC.

In its sample, this clonotype was seen many times. The V and J genes are TRBV7-2 and TRBJ2-2; 7 bases align to TRBD2. V was clipped by 4 bases and J by 3 bases; unmatched bases: 5. Germline V CDR1 and CDR2: SGHTA, FQGNSA. The CDR3 is 15 amino acids. CDR3 in DNA: TGTGCCAGCAGCTATACTAGCGATGACACCGGGGAGCTGTTTTTT. It specifies CASSYTSDDTGELFF.

This clonotype has a handful of counts. The J gene is TRBJ1-6, the V gene TRBV2; possibly TRBD1 for D (6 bases). Germline V gene sequence: CDR1 SNHLY, CDR2 FYNNEI. V dropped 5 bases and J dropped 10 bases, with 15 bases sitting between them. The length of the CDR3 is 14 residues. The chain's CDR3 is CASSPAVGHSPLHF. The CDR3 coding sequence is TGTGCCAGCAGTCCCGCGGTGGGACACTCACCCCTCCACTTT.

This CDR3 reads CASSAGSNTYNEQFF. Written as DNA, the CDR3 is TGTGCCAGCAGCGCGGGAAGCAACACCTACAATGAGCAGTTCTTC. This chain links TRBV4-2 with TRBJ2-1; possible D gene TRBD2, 6 bases. Per the germline V gene, CDR1 is LGHNA and CDR2 is YNFKEQ. V was cut by 5 bases and J by 2 bases, with 13 bases left in between. The CDR3 consists of 15 residues.